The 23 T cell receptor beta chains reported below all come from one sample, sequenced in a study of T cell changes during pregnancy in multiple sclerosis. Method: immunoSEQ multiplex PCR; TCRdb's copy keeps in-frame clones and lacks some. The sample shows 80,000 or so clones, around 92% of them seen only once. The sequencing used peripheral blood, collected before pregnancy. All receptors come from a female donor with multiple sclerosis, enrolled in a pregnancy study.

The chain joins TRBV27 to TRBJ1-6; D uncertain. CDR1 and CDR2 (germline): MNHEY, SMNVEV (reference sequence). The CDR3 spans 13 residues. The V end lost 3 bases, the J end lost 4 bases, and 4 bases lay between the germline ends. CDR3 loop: CASSFNYNSPLHF. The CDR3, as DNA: TGTGCCAGCAGTTTCAATTATAATTCACCCCTCCACTTT.

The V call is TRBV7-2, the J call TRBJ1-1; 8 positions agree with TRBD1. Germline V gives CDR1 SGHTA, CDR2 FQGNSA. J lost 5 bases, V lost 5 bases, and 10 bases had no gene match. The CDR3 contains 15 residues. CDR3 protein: CASSPGVQGGTEAFF. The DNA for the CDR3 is TGTGCCAGCAGCCCAGGGGTACAGGGGGGGACTGAAGCTTTCTTT. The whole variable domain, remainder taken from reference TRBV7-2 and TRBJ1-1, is GAGVSQSPSNKVTEKGKDVELRCDPISGHTALYWYRQSLGQGLEFLIYFQGNSAPDKSGLPSDRFSAERTGGSVSTLTIQRTQQEDSAVYLCASSPGVQGGTEAFFGQGTRLTVV.

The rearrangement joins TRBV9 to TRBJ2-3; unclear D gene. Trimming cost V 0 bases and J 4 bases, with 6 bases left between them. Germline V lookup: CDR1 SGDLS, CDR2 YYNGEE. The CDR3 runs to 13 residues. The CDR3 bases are TGTGCCAGCAGCGTAGTGTCTGCAGATACGCAGTATTTT. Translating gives CASSVVSADTQYF.

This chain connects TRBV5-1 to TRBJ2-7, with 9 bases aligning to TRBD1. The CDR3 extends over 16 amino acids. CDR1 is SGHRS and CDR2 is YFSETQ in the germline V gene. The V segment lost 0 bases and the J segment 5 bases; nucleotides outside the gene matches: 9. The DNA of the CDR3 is TGCGCCAGCAGCTTGGCCGACGGGGACAGGGCCCACGAGCAGTACTTC. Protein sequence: CASSLADGDRAHEQYF.

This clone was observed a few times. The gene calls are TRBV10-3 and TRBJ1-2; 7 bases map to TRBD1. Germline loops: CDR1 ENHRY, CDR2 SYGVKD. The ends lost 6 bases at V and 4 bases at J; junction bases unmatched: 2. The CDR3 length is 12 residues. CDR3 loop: CAIRGDSYGYTF. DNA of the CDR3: TGTGCCATCAGGGGGGACAGCTATGGCTACACCTTC.

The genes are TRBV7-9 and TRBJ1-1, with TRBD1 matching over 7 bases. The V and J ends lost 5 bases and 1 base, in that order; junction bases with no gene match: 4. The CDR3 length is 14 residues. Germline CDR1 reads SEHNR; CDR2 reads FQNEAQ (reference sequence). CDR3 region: CASSPGQSNTEAFF. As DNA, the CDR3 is TGTGCCAGCAGCCCGGGACAGTCGAACACTGAAGCTTTCTTT.

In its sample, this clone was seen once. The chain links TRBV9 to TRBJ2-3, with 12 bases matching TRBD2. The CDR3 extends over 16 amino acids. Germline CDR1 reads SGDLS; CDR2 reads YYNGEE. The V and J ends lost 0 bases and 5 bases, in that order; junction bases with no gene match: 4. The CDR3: CASSVAPSGGEDTQYF. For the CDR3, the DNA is TGTGCCAGCAGCGTAGCCCCTAGCGGGGGGGAAGATACGCAGTATTTT. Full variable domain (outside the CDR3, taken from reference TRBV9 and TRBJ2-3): DSGVTQTPKHLITATGQRVTLRCSPRSGDLSVYWYQQSLDQGLQFLIQYYNGEERAKGNILERFSAQQFPDLHSELNLSSLELGDSALYFCASSVAPSGGEDTQYFGPGTRLTVL.

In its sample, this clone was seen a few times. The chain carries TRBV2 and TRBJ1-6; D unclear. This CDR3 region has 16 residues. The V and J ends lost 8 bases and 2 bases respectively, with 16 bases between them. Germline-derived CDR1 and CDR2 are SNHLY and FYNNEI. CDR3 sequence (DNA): TGTGCCAGCGACGCTTCTGGAGCGGCCTATAATTCACCCCTCCACTTT. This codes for CASDASGAAYNSPLHF.

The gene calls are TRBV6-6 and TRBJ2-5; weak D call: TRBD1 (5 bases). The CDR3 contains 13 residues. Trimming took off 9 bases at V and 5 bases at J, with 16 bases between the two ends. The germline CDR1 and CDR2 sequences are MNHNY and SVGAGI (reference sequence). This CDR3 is CASGRGPDETQYF. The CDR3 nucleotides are TGTGCCAGTGGTAGGGGCCCCGACGAGACCCAGTACTTC.

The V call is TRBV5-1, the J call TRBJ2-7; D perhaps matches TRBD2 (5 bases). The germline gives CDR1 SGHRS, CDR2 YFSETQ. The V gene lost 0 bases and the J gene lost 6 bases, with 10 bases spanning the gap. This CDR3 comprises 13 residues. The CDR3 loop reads CASSLVRGGEQYF. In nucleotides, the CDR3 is TGCGCCAGCAGCTTGGTCCGGGGTGGCGAGCAGTACTTC.

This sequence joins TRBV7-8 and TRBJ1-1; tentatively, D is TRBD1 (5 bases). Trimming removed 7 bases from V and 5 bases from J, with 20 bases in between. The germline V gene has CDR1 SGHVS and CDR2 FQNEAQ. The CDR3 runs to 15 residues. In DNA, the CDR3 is TGTGCCAGCACCCCCATTACGGGGGGGAGGACTGAAGCTTTCTTT. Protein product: CASTPITGGRTEAFF.

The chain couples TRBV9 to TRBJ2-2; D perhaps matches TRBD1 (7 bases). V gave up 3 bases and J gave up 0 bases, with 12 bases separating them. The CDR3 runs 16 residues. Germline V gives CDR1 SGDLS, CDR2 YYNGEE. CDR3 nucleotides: TGTGCCAGCAGCGCCGGGGGACAGCCGAACACCGGGGAGCTGTTTTTT. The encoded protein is CASSAGGQPNTGELFF.

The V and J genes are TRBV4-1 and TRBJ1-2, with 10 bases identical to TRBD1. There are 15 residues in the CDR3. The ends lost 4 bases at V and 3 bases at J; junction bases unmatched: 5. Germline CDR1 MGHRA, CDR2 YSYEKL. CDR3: CASSRGGTGDYGYTF. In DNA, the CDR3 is TGCGCCAGCAGCCGGGGAGGGACAGGGGACTATGGCTACACCTTC.

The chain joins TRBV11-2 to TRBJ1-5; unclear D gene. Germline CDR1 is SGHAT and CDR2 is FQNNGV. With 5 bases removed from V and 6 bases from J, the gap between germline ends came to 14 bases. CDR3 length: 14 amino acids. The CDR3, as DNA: TGTGCCAGCAGCCAGGCGGGCTCTGGTCAGCCCCAGCATTTT. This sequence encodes CASSQAGSGQPQHF.

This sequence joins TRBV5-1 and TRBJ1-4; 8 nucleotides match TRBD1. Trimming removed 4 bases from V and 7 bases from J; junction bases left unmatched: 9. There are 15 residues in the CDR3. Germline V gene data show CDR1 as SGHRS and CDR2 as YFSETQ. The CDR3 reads CASSPDRGGGEKLFF. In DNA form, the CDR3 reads TGCGCCAGCAGCCCCGACAGGGGAGGAGGTGAAAAACTGTTTTTT.

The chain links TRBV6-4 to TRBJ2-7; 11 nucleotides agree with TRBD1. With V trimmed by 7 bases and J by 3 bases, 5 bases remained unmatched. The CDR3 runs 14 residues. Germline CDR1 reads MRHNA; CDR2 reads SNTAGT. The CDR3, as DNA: TGTGCCAGCACCTCCGGGACAGGGGGCTACGAGCAGTACTTC. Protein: CASTSGTGGYEQYF.

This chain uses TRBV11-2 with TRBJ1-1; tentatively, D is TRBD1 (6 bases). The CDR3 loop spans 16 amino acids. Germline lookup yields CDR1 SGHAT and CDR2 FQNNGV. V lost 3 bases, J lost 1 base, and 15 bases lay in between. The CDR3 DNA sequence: TGTGCCAGCAGCTTTCCGTCCGGACAGCGGAACACTGAAGCTTTCTTT. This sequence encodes CASSFPSGQRNTEAFF.

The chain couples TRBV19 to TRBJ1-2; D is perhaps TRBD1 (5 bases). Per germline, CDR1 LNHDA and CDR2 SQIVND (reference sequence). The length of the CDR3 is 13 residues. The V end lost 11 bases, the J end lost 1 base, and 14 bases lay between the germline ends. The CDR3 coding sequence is TGTGCCGTTTCCGGGACTCTTAACTATGGCTACACCTTC. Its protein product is CAVSGTLNYGYTF.

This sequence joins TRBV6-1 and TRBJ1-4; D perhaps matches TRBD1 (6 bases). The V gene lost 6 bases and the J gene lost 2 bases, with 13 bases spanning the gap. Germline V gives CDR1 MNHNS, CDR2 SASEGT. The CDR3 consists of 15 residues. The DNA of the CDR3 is TGTGCCAGCAGACTTACAGGGAGCACTAATGAAAAACTGTTTTTT. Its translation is CASRLTGSTNEKLFF.

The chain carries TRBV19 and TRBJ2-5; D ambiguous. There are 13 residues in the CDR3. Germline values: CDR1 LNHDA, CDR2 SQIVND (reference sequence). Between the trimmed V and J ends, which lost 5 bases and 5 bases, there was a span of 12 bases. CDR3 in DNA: TGTGCCAGTAGTTCCAATGCGATGGAGACCCAGTACTTC. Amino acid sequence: CASSSNAMETQYF.

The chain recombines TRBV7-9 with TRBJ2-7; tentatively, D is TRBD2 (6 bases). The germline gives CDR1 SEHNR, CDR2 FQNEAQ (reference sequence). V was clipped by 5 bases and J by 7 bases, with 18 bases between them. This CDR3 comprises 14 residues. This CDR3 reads CASSPPGTGGEQYF. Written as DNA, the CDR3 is TGTGCCAGCAGCCCCCCCGGGACCGGGGGTGAGCAGTACTTC.

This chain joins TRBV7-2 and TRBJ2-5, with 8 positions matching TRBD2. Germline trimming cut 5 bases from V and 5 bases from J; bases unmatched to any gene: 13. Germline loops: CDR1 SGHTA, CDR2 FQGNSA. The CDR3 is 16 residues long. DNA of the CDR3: TGTGCCAGCAGCCTCCGCGCGGGGGGAGGGCTGGAGACCCAGTACTTC. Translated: CASSLRAGGGLETQYF.

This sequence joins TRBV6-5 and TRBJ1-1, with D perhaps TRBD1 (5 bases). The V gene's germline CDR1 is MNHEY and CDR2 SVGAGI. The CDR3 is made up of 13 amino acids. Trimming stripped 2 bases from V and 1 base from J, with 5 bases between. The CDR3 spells CASSYTGNTEAFF. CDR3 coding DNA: TGTGCCAGCAGTTACACAGGGAACACTGAAGCTTTCTTT.